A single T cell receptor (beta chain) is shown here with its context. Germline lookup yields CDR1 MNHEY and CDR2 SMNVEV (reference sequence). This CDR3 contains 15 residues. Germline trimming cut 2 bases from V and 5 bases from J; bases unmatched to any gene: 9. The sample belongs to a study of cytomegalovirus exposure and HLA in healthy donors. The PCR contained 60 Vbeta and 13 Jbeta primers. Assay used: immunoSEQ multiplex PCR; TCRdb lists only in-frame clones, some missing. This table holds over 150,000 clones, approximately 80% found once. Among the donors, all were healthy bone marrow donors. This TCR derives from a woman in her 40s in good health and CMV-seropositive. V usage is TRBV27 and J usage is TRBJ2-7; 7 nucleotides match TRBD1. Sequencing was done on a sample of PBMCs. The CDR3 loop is CASSLLETGKDEQYF. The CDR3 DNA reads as TGTGCCAGCAGTTTACTCGAGACAGGGAAAGACGAGCAGTACTTC.